The entry that follows covers one TCR beta chain sequence. The data were taken from a study of Tregs in tolerant kidney transplant recipients. Sequencing was performed with immunoSEQ multiplex PCR; in TCRdb, only in-frame clones are kept and a portion is missing. The sample yields over 60,000 clones, less than 90% seen once. The sequence was collected from a human donor who received a combined kidney and bone marrow transplant. This material consisted of CD4+ T cells from blood, taken before the transplant.

CDR3 nucleotide sequence: TGTGCCAGCAGCGGCTTTTCGCCTGGAGAGACCCAGTACTTC. Translated, it gives CASSGFSPGETQYF. This sequence joins TRBV7-6 and TRBJ2-5; no reliable D call. V was clipped by 5 bases and J by 4 bases, with 14 bases between them. Germline assignment: CDR1 SGHVS and CDR2 FNYEAQ. The CDR3 contains 14 residues.